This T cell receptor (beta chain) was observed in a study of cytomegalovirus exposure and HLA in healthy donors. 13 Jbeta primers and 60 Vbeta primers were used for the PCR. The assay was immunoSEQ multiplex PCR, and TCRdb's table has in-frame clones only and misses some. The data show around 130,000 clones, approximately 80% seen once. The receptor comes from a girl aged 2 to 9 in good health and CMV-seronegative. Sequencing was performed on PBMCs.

In nucleotides, the CDR3 is TGTGCCAGTAGTAACAGCCCGGGACAGGGGACTTCACCCCTCCACTTT. It codes for CASSNSPGQGTSPLHF. This rearrangement joins TRBV19 to TRBJ1-6, with 10 bases fitting TRBD1. V gave up 4 bases and J gave up 9 bases; unmatched junction bases: 9. From germline, CDR1 is LNHDA and CDR2 SQIVND (reference sequence). CDR3 size: 16 residues.